This T cell receptor (beta chain) was found in a study of blood T cell repertoires in COVID-19. On the study more broadly: Acute and convalescent COVID-19 specimens originated in the United States, Italy and Spain.

V was clipped by 2 bases and J by 3 bases, with 7 bases between them. The CDR3 has 13 residues. The germline V gene encodes CDR1 MDHEN and CDR2 SYDVKM. In the authors' workflow: Researchers report that nucleated cell counts were estimated from reference gene primer amplification. Sequenced by immunoSEQ multiplex PCR; TCRdb stores in-frame clones only, minus some. The V and J calls and clone size were taken over from that table, and D and trimming were inferred from the DNA. The sample lists 250,000 to 350,000 clones, around 84% occurring once. Seattle patients were enrolled during active infection and followed longitudinally.

Sequenced: peripheral blood. The chain has TRBV28 and TRBJ1-1; D remains unclear. The TCR was taken from a human donor with COVID-19, enrolled during active disease. The donor label of this sample is uncertain. CDR3 nucleotides: TGTGCCAGCAGTTTAGAGGCCCACACTGAAGCTTTCTTT. This codes for CASSLEAHTEAFF.